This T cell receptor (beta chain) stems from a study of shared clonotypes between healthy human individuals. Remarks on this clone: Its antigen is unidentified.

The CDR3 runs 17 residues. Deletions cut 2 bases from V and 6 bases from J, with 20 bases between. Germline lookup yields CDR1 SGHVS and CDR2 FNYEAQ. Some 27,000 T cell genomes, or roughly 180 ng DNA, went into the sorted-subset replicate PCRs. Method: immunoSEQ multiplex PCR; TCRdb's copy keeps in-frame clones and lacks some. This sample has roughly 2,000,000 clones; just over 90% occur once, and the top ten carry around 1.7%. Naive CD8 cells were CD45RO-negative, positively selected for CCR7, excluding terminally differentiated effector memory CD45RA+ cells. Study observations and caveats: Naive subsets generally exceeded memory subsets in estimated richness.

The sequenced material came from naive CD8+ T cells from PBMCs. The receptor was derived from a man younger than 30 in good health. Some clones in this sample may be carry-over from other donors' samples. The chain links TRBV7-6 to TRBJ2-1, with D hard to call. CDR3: CASSLSFLPASGNEQFF. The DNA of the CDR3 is TGTGCCAGCAGCTTAAGTTTTTTGCCTGCATCGGGCAATGAGCAGTTCTTC.